The 10 T cell receptor beta chains listed next were all sequenced from one sample in a study of blood T cell repertoires in COVID-19. TCRdb's copy holds only in-frame clones and misses some; the assay was immunoSEQ multiplex PCR. The sample includes about 64,000 clones, roughly 78% of them seen just once. The specimen sequenced was peripheral blood. These receptors all stem from a man aged 60 to 75 with COVID-19, enrolled during active disease.

The gene calls are TRBV5-6 and TRBJ2-1; the D is unclear. The CDR3 spans 13 residues. Germline V gene data show CDR1 as SGHDT and CDR2 as YYEEEE. V lost 0 bases to trimming and J lost 6 bases, with 7 bases between them. CDR3 sequence (DNA): TGTGCCAGCAGCTTGGGAGATCGCAATGAGCAGTTCTTC. This encodes CASSLGDRNEQFF.

The chain carries TRBV7-3 and TRBJ2-7, with TRBD1 as a possible D gene (6 bases). This CDR3 is built from 15 residues. CDR1 and CDR2 from the germline V gene are SGHTA and FQGTGA. V lost 7 bases and J 0 bases, leaving 16 bases between the germline ends. CDR3 sequence reads: CASKKGQRLSYEQYF. The CDR3 DNA is TGTGCCAGCAAGAAAGGACAGAGACTCTCCTACGAGCAGTACTTC.

The V and J genes are TRBV7-9 and TRBJ2-7, with 12 nucleotides matching TRBD1. Germline V lookup: CDR1 SEHNR, CDR2 FQNEAQ (reference sequence). The V and J ends lost 5 bases and 11 bases, in that order; junction bases with no gene match: 13. This CDR3 is built from 15 residues. CDR3 nucleotide sequence: TGTGCCAGCAGCCGTGGGAGGGACAGGGGGCCTCCTAAGTACTTC. It codes for CASSRGRDRGPPKYF.

This clone was recorded only once. The rearrangement joins TRBV6-5 to TRBJ2-7; a possible D gene is TRBD1 (6 bases). The CDR3 loop spans 14 amino acids. V dropped 5 bases and J dropped 3 bases, with 14 bases sitting between them. CDR1 is MNHEY and CDR2 is SVGAGI in the germline V gene. The CDR3: CASSTAGTLYEQYF. CDR3 bases: TGTGCCAGCAGTACCGCCGGGACACTCTACGAGCAGTACTTC.

CDR3 loop: CASSGEGLDEQFF. CDR3 nucleotides: TGTGCCAGTAGTGGGGAGGGCCTCGATGAGCAGTTCTTC. The chain links TRBV19 to TRBJ2-1; TRBD2 matches at 7 bases. Germline-derived CDR1 and CDR2 are LNHDA and SQIVND (reference sequence). This CDR3 has 13 amino acids. The ends lost 5 bases at V and 8 bases at J; junction bases unmatched: 6.

Only a few counts were recorded for this clone. V and J are TRBV14 and TRBJ1-1; no definite D call. Trimming took 1 base from V and 11 from J, leaving 14 bases between them. There are 13 residues in the CDR3. CDR1 is SGHDN and CDR2 is FVKESK in the germline V gene. CDR3 region: CASSQGGFDSAFF. Here the CDR3 DNA reads TGTGCCAGCAGCCAAGGAGGGTTCGATTCGGCTTTCTTT.

This chain connects TRBV13 to TRBJ2-3; D gene unclear. V lost 5 bases, J lost 2 bases, and 11 bases lay in between. Per germline, CDR1 PRHDT and CDR2 FYEKMQ (reference sequence). This CDR3 contains 14 residues. CDR3 in DNA: TGTGCCAGCAGCCCCGACTCGTCCACAGATACGCAGTATTTT. Its translation: CASSPDSSTDTQYF.

This rearrangement joins TRBV4-1 to TRBJ2-1, with a possible D match to TRBD2 (5 bases). CDR1 MGHRA and CDR2 YSYEKL come from the germline V gene. The V end lost 1 base, the J end lost 6 bases, and 7 bases lay between the germline ends. CDR3 length equals 13 residues. CDR3 protein: CASSQGGSNEQFF. The DNA of the CDR3 is TGCGCCAGCAGCCAAGGAGGGAGCAATGAGCAGTTCTTC.

The gene calls are TRBV5-1 and TRBJ1-6, with TRBD1 as a possible D gene (6 bases). This CDR3 comprises 16 residues. Looked up from germline, CDR1 is SGHRS and CDR2 is YFSETQ. Trimming removed 0 bases from V and 3 bases from J, with 10 bases in between. CDR3 loop: CASSLGDTYYNSPLHF. The CDR3 DNA reads as TGCGCCAGCAGCTTGGGGGACACCTACTATAATTCACCCCTCCACTTT.

This clone was detected a few times. The rearrangement uses TRBV29-1 and TRBJ2-1; 9 bases line up with TRBD2. Per germline, CDR1 SQVTM and CDR2 ANQGSEA. This CDR3 is built from 20 residues. The V segment lost 4 bases and the J segment 3 bases; nucleotides outside the gene matches: 22. The CDR3 region is CSVVRYLTSGGSSNYNEQFF. The DNA of the CDR3 is TGCAGCGTTGTAAGGTACCTGACAAGCGGGGGGTCCTCAAACTACAATGAGCAGTTCTTC.